The rows below give T cell receptor beta chains drawn from one sample of a study of cytotoxic CD8 clonotypes in ibrutinib-treated CLL. The repertoire was sequenced with immunoSEQ multiplex PCR; TCRdb's copy has only in-frame clones and lacks some. The sample gives approximately 320,000 clones, 67% of which show up once; just under 6.5% is in the top ten. Material: PBMCs, obtained after 36 months of ibrutinib treatment. These receptors all come from a human donor with chronic lymphocytic leukemia. CDR3s include the opening cysteine and the closing phenylalanine or tryptophan. A D gene is named only where the DNA matches it firmly. The size entry is marked missing in some rows and otherwise reads once, few, many or a size class.

TGCGCCAGCAGCACCGGACAAAGATACATACGAGTGCAGTACTTC,CASSTGQRYIRVQYF,NA,NA,TRBJ2-7,TRBV5-1
TGCGCCAGCACCCTAGGGGGAGGGAACACTGAAGCTTTCTTT,CASTLGGGNTEAFF,NA,NA,TRBJ1-1,TRBV5-1
TGTGCCAGCAGGAGGGGAGATACGCAGTATTTT,CASRRGDTQYF,NA,NA,TRBJ2-3,TRBV25-1
TGTGCCAGCAGTCCCTACCGGAACAGGGCCTACGAGCAGTACTTC,CASSPYRNRAYEQYF,NA,NA,TRBJ2-7,TRBV28
TGTGCCAGCAGTTATGGGTCCTTGGGTAGCGAGCAGTACTTC,CASSYGSLGSEQYF,once,NA,TRBJ2-7,TRBV6-5
TGTGCCAGCAGCTCCCGGACTAGCGGGAGCACAGATACGCAATATTTT,CASSSRTSGSTDTQYF,NA,TRBD2,TRBJ2-3,TRBV5-6
TGTGCCAGCAGCATCCACCCCGGACTAGCGGGAGTAGACAATGAGCAGTTCTTC,CASSIHPGLAGVDNEQFF,NA,TRBD2,TRBJ2-1,TRBV13
TGCAGCGTTGAGGTCCGGGGGGCCAGGACTGAAGCTTTCTTT,CSVEVRGARTEAFF,NA,NA,TRBJ1-1,TRBV29-1
TGTGCCAGCTCACCAACTAAATGGGACAGGGGATCCGGGGAGCTGTTTTTT,CASSPTKWDRGSGELFF,NA,TRBD1,TRBJ2-2,TRBV18
TGTGCCAGCAGCGTCGGGGCAGACATGAACACTGAAGCTTTCTTT,CASSVGADMNTEAFF,many,NA,TRBJ1-1,TRBV9
TGTGCCAGCAGCGTAGGAAGCTCTGGGGCCAACGTCCTGACTTTC,CASSVGSSGANVLTF,NA,NA,TRBJ2-6,TRBV9
TGTGCCAGCAGCTTAGGCAGGATTCTTGCAAGGGAGCAGTTCTTC,CASSLGRILAREQFF,NA,NA,TRBJ2-1,TRBV7-2
TGTGCCACCAGCAGAGCTAGGTATAATTCACCCCTCCACTTT,CATSRARYNSPLHF,few,NA,TRBJ1-6,TRBV15
TGTGCCAGCAGCACCGGGCGAGAGCAGTACTTC,CASSTGREQYF,NA,NA,TRBJ2-7,TRBV7-6
TGCGCCAGCAGCCAAGACAGAATCAGGGGAAATGAAAAACTGTTTTTT,CASSQDRIRGNEKLFF,NA,NA,TRBJ1-4,TRBV4-3
TGTGCCAGCAGCTCGAGCGGTGCTATTTACGAGCAGTACTTC,CASSSSGAIYEQYF,NA,NA,TRBJ2-7,TRBV7-9
TGTGCCAGCAGCTTATCGCCCGGCGGGGCTACTCGAGAGACCCAGTACTTC,CASSLSPGGATRETQYF,NA,NA,TRBJ2-5,TRBV11-2
TGTGCCAGCAGCGGACAGTTCTACGAGCAGTACTTC,CASSGQFYEQYF,NA,NA,TRBJ2-7,TRBV2
TGCGCCAGCAGCCAAGGAACAGGGGGGTCCGGAAACACCATATATTTT,CASSQGTGGSGNTIYF,NA,TRBD1,TRBJ1-3,TRBV4-1
TGCGCCAGCAGCCAAGCCCAGGAGGTTTACAATGAGCAGTTCTTC,CASSQAQEVYNEQFF,NA,NA,TRBJ2-1,TRBV4-3
TGTGCCAGCGGCCTAATCACGGAGGGGGGACATAACTATGGCTACACCTTC,CASGLITEGGHNYGYTF,NA,NA,TRBJ1-2,TRBV7-4
TGTGCCAGCAGCTTGAGTTTGGAATCACCGGAGCAGTACTTC,CASSLSLESPEQYF,NA,NA,TRBJ2-7,TRBV11-3